These T cell receptor beta chains were read from a single sample in a study of T-cell reconstitution after alpha-beta-depleted transplantation in children. TCRdb reprocessed the PCR reads via MiXCR and lists one record per CDR3 protein. The sample lists roughly 500,000 distinct CDR3 sequences, roughly 33% occurring once. The source material was PBMCs from the stem cell graft donor, sampled from the stem cell graft. The receptors stem from a human donor who donated a stem cell graft to a child with aplastic anemia. Each CDR3 is given with its conserved first and last residue. The order of the fields is J gene, clone size, V gene, CDR3 length, CDR3 protein. Where a row states a size, it is once, few, many or the class of an expanded clone; other rows omit it.

TRBJ2-1 | NA | TRBV6-5 | 15 | CASSYTGNGYNEQFF
TRBJ2-5 | NA | TRBV5-1 | 11 | CASRASQTQYF
TRBJ2-2 | few | TRBV18 | 16 | CASSPLGQPNTGELFF
TRBJ2-1 | NA | TRBV14 | 17 | CASSLNPGTSEGNEQFF
TRBJ2-3 | once | TRBV7-2 | 16 | CASSLDPAGGLDTQYF
TRBJ2-3 | few | TRBV12-5 | 18 | CASGLVPTGTGGTDTQYF
TRBJ2-1 | few | TRBV6-1 | 16 | CASSWTVPTSYNEQFF
TRBJ2-2 | few | TRBV19 | 17 | CASSIRSDWQNTGELFF
TRBJ2-3 | few | TRBV29-1 | 12 | CSTRDSLVPQYF
TRBJ1-3 | NA | TRBV9 | 17 | CASSVEVDASSGNTIYF
TRBJ2-1 | NA | TRBV5-1 | 15 | CASSSSGRANNEQFF
TRBJ1-6 | NA | TRBV7-9 | 14 | CASSFDRANSPLHF
TRBJ2-1 | NA | TRBV7-2 | 16 | CASSTSGTTGDREQFF
TRBJ2-7 | NA | TRBV28 | 15 | CASSPIAGGWYEQYF
TRBJ2-7 | many | TRBV7-9 | 11 | CASSLSYEQYF
TRBJ1-1 | NA | TRBV7-9 | 16 | CASSLGNPEMNTEAFF
TRBJ2-1 | few | TRBV5-5 | 16 | CASSLGLAGVFNEQFF
TRBJ1-1 | NA | TRBV10-3 | 15 | CAIREYGTGNTEAFF
TRBJ1-1 | NA | TRBV12-3/TRBV12-4 | 14 | CASSLRESGTEAFF
TRBJ1-1 | NA | TRBV11-2 | 14 | CDSRGQVTNTEAFF
TRBJ2-1 | NA | TRBV20-1 | 16 | CSAARTSGGSYNEQFF
TRBJ2-5 | NA | TRBV29-1 | 13 | CSVVRAGQETQYF
TRBJ1-1 | NA | TRBV20-1 | 16 | CSARPSGQWMNTEAFF
TRBJ1-5 | NA | TRBV27 | 16 | CASRRDGQGENQPQHF
TRBJ2-1 | NA | TRBV30 | 15 | CAWSVGTSGFNEQFF
TRBJ1-1 | NA | TRBV5-1 | 19 | CASSASRIRDRELNTEAFF
TRBJ2-5 | NA | TRBV20-1 | 15 | CSATRGLAGEETQYF
TRBJ1-2 | many | TRBV12-3/TRBV12-4 | 14 | CASSPGQGDYGYTF
TRBJ2-1 | few | TRBV20-1 | 14 | CSAADSSSYNEQFF
TRBJ2-2 | NA | TRBV29-1 | 13 | CSVDGAVVGELFF
TRBJ1-3 | NA | TRBV18 | 15 | CASSPTQGAGNTIYF
TRBJ1-1 | NA | TRBV29-1 | 11 | CRANRDGKAFF
TRBJ1-1 | NA | TRBV9 | 13 | CASTGGENTEAFF
TRBJ2-2 | few | TRBV24-1 | 15 | CATSDPPGGTGELFF
TRBJ2-1 | few | TRBV6-1 | 14 | CASSEEIQYNEQFF
TRBJ2-7 | few | TRBV18 | 14 | CASSPRSETYEQYF
TRBJ1-2 | few | TRBV11-1 | 13 | CASSIDRGGGYTF
TRBJ1-1 | few | TRBV5-1 | 16 | CASSLANQGARTEAFF
TRBJ2-7 | many | TRBV7-2 | 15 | CASSLDGTSRYEQYF